The 27 T cell receptor beta chains listed next were all sequenced from one sample in a study of blood T cell repertoires in COVID-19. Here immunoSEQ multiplex PCR was the method, and the copy in TCRdb shows in-frame clones only, minus some. Of approximately 100,000 clones listed, about 86% are singletons. Specimen: PBMCs or T cells enriched from blood (not recorded which). Receptors originate from a woman between 45 and 60 years old who had recovered from COVID-19.

The rearrangement links TRBV18 to TRBJ1-6, with TRBD1 matching 8 bases. CDR1 and CDR2 (germline): KGHSH, LQKENI. J was trimmed by 7 bases and V by 5 bases; bases with no gene match: 7. The CDR3 is 15 residues long. CDR3 nucleotide sequence: TGTGCCAGCTCAACCGGACAGGGCGGCAATTCACCCCTCCACTTT. It is translated as CASSTGQGGNSPLHF.

The J gene is TRBJ2-5, the V gene TRBV5-6, with 9 bases matching TRBD2. The V and J ends lost 7 bases and 0 bases, in that order; junction bases with no gene match: 10. Germline V gives CDR1 SGHDT, CDR2 YYEEEE. There are 16 residues in the CDR3. The CDR3 is CASWTLVAGDQETQYF. CDR3 coding DNA: TGTGCCAGCTGGACGTTAGTAGCGGGGGACCAAGAGACCCAGTACTTC. The variable domain in full, with the rest retrieved from reference TRBV5-6 and TRBJ2-5, is DAGVTQSPTHLIKTRGQQVTLRCSPKSGHDTVSWYQQALGQGPQFIFQYYEEEERQRGNFPDRFSGHQFPNYSSELNVNALLLGDSALYLCASWTLVAGDQETQYFGPGTRLLVL.

The gene calls are TRBV9 and TRBJ2-3; D gene ambiguous. V was trimmed by 3 bases and J by 1 base, leaving 12 bases between them. The CDR3 loop spans 15 amino acids. The germline gives CDR1 SGDLS, CDR2 YYNGEE. The CDR3, as DNA: TGTGCCAGCAGCGGATTTGAAACAGGCACAGATACGCAGTATTTT. The encoded protein is CASSGFETGTDTQYF. Looking up the rest from reference TRBV9 and TRBJ2-3 gives the full variable domain: DSGVTQTPKHLITATGQRVTLRCSPRSGDLSVYWYQQSLDQGLQFLIQYYNGEERAKGNILERFSAQQFPDLHSELNLSSLELGDSALYFCASSGFETGTDTQYFGPGTRLTVL.

V gene TRBV7-3 combines with J gene TRBJ1-5; perhaps TRBD1 as D (5 bases). Germline CDR1 reads SGHTA; CDR2 reads FQGTGA. This CDR3 has 15 residues. The germline V and J ends were trimmed by 4 bases and 0 bases, with 10 bases remaining between them. CDR3 in amino acids: CASSSGAYSNQPQHF. The DNA of the CDR3 is TGTGCCAGCAGCTCTGGGGCCTATAGCAATCAGCCCCAGCATTTT.

The V and J genes are TRBV13 and TRBJ1-3; D perhaps matches TRBD1 (5 bases). This CDR3 is built from 17 residues. Trimming cost V 5 bases and J 1 base, with 18 bases left between them. The germline gives CDR1 PRHDT, CDR2 FYEKMQ (reference sequence). The CDR3 spells CASSPVLGEGSGNTIYF. CDR3 sequence (DNA): TGTGCCAGCAGCCCCGTATTAGGGGAAGGGTCTGGAAACACCATATATTTT. Together with reference TRBV13 and TRBJ1-3, the CDR3 gives the full variable domain: AAGVIQSPRHLIKEKRETATLKCYPIPRHDTVYWYQQGPGQDPQFLISFYEKMQSDKGSIPDRFSAQQFSDYHSELNMSSLELGDSALYFCASSPVLGEGSGNTIYFGEGSWLTVV.

The genes are TRBV5-8 and TRBJ2-1; D is unclear. The V gene lost 0 bases and the J gene lost 7 bases, with 17 bases spanning the gap. The germline V gene encodes CDR1 SGHTS and CDR2 YDEGEE. The CDR3 is made up of 16 amino acids. The CDR3 DNA reads TGTGCCAGCAGCTTGGTCGGGTCTGGGTCTGAAAATGAGCAGTTCTTC. It yields the protein CASSLVGSGSENEQFF.

V and J are TRBV11-2 and TRBJ2-3; 11 positions match TRBD2. CDR1 and CDR2 (germline): SGHAT, FQNNGV. The CDR3 contains 17 residues. Germline trimming cut 1 base from V and 2 bases from J; bases unmatched to any gene: 5. Here the CDR3 DNA reads TGTGCCAGCAGCTTAGGGGGACTAGCGGATATCACAGATACGCAGTATTTT. Encoded protein: CASSLGGLADITDTQYF.

The J gene is TRBJ2-7, the V gene TRBV18, with 8 bases that match TRBD2. Germline loops: CDR1 KGHSH, CDR2 LQKENI. The CDR3 totals 15 residues. V was clipped by 6 bases and J by 2 bases; unmatched bases: 9. CDR3 amino acids: CASSPTGGGPYEQYF. CDR3 DNA: TGTGCCAGCTCCCCAACGGGGGGGGGACCCTACGAGCAGTACTTC.

V gene TRBV5-1 combines with J gene TRBJ2-3; 13 nucleotides line up with TRBD2. With V trimmed by 4 bases and J by 1 base, 3 bases remained unmatched. Germline values: CDR1 SGHRS, CDR2 YFSETQ. The CDR3 extends over 16 amino acids. The CDR3 nucleotides read TGCGCCAGCAGCCACGGGACTAGCGGGGGCACAGATACGCAGTATTTT. Protein: CASSHGTSGGTDTQYF.

V gene TRBV2 combines with J gene TRBJ1-6; TRBD1 agrees at 12 bases. This CDR3 region has 13 residues. After removal of 11 bases from V and 8 bases from J, the junction contained 4 bases not matched to a gene. Germline CDR1 is SNHLY and CDR2 is FYNNEI. The CDR3 sequence is CAQGQGAYSPLHF. CDR3 DNA sequence: TGTGCCCAGGGACAGGGGGCTTATTCACCCCTCCACTTT.

V gene TRBV9 combines with J gene TRBJ1-6, with 7 nucleotides matching TRBD1. J lost 6 bases, V lost 0 bases, and 3 bases had no gene match. The CDR3 runs to 15 residues. Germline assignment: CDR1 SGDLS and CDR2 YYNGEE. DNA for the CDR3: TGTGCCAGCAGCGTAGAGGGGGCGGTTAATTCACCCCTCCACTTT. Translating gives CASSVEGAVNSPLHF.

The CDR3 nucleotides read TGTGCCAGCAGTTACCTCGGCGGGGGACAAGAGACCCAGTACTTC. It specifies CASSYLGGGQETQYF. V is TRBV6-5 and J is TRBJ2-5, with TRBD2 matching over 7 bases. The V segment lost 2 bases and the J segment 2 bases; nucleotides outside the gene matches: 5. This CDR3 is 15 amino acids long. Looked up from germline, CDR1 is MNHEY and CDR2 is SVGAGI.

This clone has just one count. This chain joins TRBV4-2 and TRBJ1-3; a weak D match, TRBD1 (5 bases). V lost 5 bases to trimming and J lost 3 bases, with 14 bases between them. Germline lookup yields CDR1 LGHNA and CDR2 YNFKEQ. The CDR3 totals 15 residues. Here the CDR3 DNA reads TGTGCCAGCAGCTCCCTCCCGGGGGTTGGAAACACCATATATTTT. This codes for CASSSLPGVGNTIYF.

This chain links TRBV7-9 with TRBJ1-1; TRBD1 aligns across 7 bases. Germline CDR1 and CDR2: SEHNR and FQNEAQ (reference sequence). The ends lost 7 bases at V and 3 bases at J; junction bases unmatched: 11. The CDR3 spans 15 residues. CDR3 nucleotides: TGTGCCAGCACCACAATTGTAGGGGGCGACACTGAAGCTTTCTTT. It translates to CASTTIVGGDTEAFF.

The V call is TRBV15, the J call TRBJ2-6; D perhaps matches TRBD1 (5 bases). In germline, CDR1 is LNHNV, CDR2 YYDKDF (reference sequence). The CDR3 runs to 16 residues. V gave up 2 bases and J gave up 3 bases, with 11 bases separating them. CDR3 in amino acids: CATSRQGNGGANVLTF. The DNA of the CDR3 is TGTGCCACCAGCAGACAGGGTAACGGTGGGGCCAACGTCCTGACTTTC.

The chain carries TRBV7-6 and TRBJ2-7; 9 positions match TRBD1. This CDR3 is built from 16 residues. V lost 3 bases, J lost 2 bases, and 8 bases stayed unmatched. The germline CDR1 and CDR2 sequences are SGHVS and FNYEAQ. In nucleotides, the CDR3 is TGTGCCAGCAGCTTCCGGGAGACAGGGGGTACCTACGAGCAGTACTTC. Protein: CASSFRETGGTYEQYF.

The chain combines TRBV28 with TRBJ1-3, with D possibly being TRBD1 (5 bases). Trimming shortened V by 6 bases and J by 0 bases, and 12 bases separated the two germline ends. This CDR3 spans 15 amino acids. The germline V gene has CDR1 MDHEN and CDR2 SYDVKM. Written as DNA, the CDR3 is TGTGCCAGCAGCCGGTCAGGGTCCTCTGGAAACACCATATATTTT. It translates to CASSRSGSSGNTIYF.

This clone was observed a few times. V usage is TRBV15 and J usage is TRBJ1-2; 7 nucleotides line up with TRBD1. This CDR3 contains 16 residues. Germline V gene sequence: CDR1 LNHNV, CDR2 YYDKDF (reference sequence). V was clipped by 0 bases and J by 4 bases; unmatched bases: 8. The CDR3 DNA reads as TGTGCCACCAGCAGAGAACGAGGGGGCGCGGGCTATGGCTACACCTTC. Translation gives CATSRERGGAGYGYTF.

The chain uses TRBV2 and TRBJ2-3; D is uncertain. V lost 2 bases, J lost 2 bases, and 14 bases lay in between. Germline loops: CDR1 SNHLY, CDR2 FYNNEI. The CDR3 spans 16 residues. CDR3 in DNA: TGTGCCAGCAGTGAAAGGTGGCGGCCTAACACAGATACGCAGTATTTT. Protein product: CASSERWRPNTDTQYF.

CDR3 amino acids: CASSQGGGVTEAFF. The CDR3 nucleotides are TGCGCCAGCAGCCAAGGTGGGGGGGTCACTGAAGCTTTCTTT. The gene calls are TRBV4-1 and TRBJ1-1; D is possibly TRBD1 (5 bases). The V and J ends lost 1 base and 4 bases respectively, with 10 bases between them. CDR1 and CDR2 (germline): MGHRA, YSYEKL. This CDR3 comprises 14 residues.

The V and J genes are TRBV18 and TRBJ2-4; D is uncertain. The CDR3 sequence is 13 residues long. V was clipped by 0 bases and J by 6 bases, with 6 bases between them. From germline, CDR1 is KGHSH and CDR2 LQKENI. The CDR3: CASSPPPRNIQYF. The CDR3 DNA is TGTGCCAGCTCACCACCTCCTAGAAACATTCAGTACTTC. The entire variable domain, with the rest obtained from reference TRBV18 and TRBJ2-4, is as follows: NAGVMQNPRHLVRRRGQEARLRCSPMKGHSHVYWYRQLPEEGLKFMVYLQKENIIDESGMPKERFSAEFPKEGPSILRIQQVVRGDSAAYFCASSPPPRNIQYFGAGTRLSVL.

The chain is built from TRBV6-5 and TRBJ2-4; a weak D match, TRBD1 (6 bases). CDR3 length: 15 residues. The germline V gene has CDR1 MNHEY and CDR2 SVGAGI. The V gene lost 6 bases and the J gene lost 0 bases, with 12 bases spanning the gap. The CDR3 DNA reads as TGTGCCAGCAGAGCAGGGGTAGGAGCCAAAAACATTCAGTACTTC. Residues: CASRAGVGAKNIQYF.

This chain joins TRBV19 and TRBJ1-2; 7 nucleotides align to TRBD1. J was trimmed by 7 bases and V by 6 bases; bases with no gene match: 5. In germline, CDR1 is LNHDA, CDR2 SQIVND (reference sequence). The CDR3 length is 12 residues. CDR3 in amino acids: CASRPGTAGYTF. DNA for the CDR3: TGTGCCAGTAGGCCCGGGACAGCTGGCTACACCTTC.

The chain has TRBV30 and TRBJ1-6; 11 bases align to TRBD1. V shed 5 bases and J 7 bases; nucleotides not matched to a gene: 4. Germline V gene sequence: CDR1 GTSNPN, CDR2 SVGIG (reference sequence). The CDR3 is made up of 14 amino acids. The CDR3 protein is CAWEDRGRNSPLHF. Here the CDR3 DNA reads TGTGCCTGGGAGGACAGGGGGCGGAATTCACCCCTCCACTTT.

V and J are TRBV19 and TRBJ2-1, with TRBD1 matching over 7 bases. The germline CDR1 and CDR2 sequences are LNHDA and SQIVND (reference sequence). V was pared by 4 bases and J by 4 bases, with 7 bases of the junction left unmatched. CDR3 length: 15 amino acids. This CDR3 reads CASSTDRNFYNEQFF. The CDR3 nucleotides read TGTGCCAGTAGTACGGACAGGAACTTTTACAATGAGCAGTTCTTC.

J is TRBJ1-6 and V is TRBV28; 8 bases match TRBD1. Germline V lookup: CDR1 MDHEN, CDR2 SYDVKM. This CDR3 comprises 15 residues. Unmatched junction bases numbered 7, after V lost 5 bases and J lost 7 bases. CDR3 protein: CASSLDRGHNSPLHF. The CDR3, as DNA: TGTGCCAGCAGTCTTGACAGGGGTCACAATTCACCCCTCCACTTT.

The chain has TRBV1 and TRBJ2-7; TRBD2 was called by the table and not checked on the DNA. TRBV1 is a known pseudogene. This CDR3 is built from 15 residues. Written as DNA, the CDR3 is TGCACCAGCAGCCAAGAAGTAGCAAGTTTTTACGAGCAGTACTTC. This encodes CTSSQEVASFYEQYF.